This TCR beta chain was profiled in a study of blood T cells in healthy people across ages. Whole-study findings and limits: A roughly linear age-dependent decrease characterized TCR beta diversity per million T cells.

As for this clonotype: Its specificity is unknown.

Together with a sample-barcoded 5' primer, a J-beta primer mix was included in a second PCR lasting roughly 6 to 12 cycles. Via MiXCR, TCRdb re-called the 5' RACE reads, giving one row per CDR3 protein. Of more than 700,000 distinct CDR3 sequences listed, about 45% were seen once; the top ten hold about a sixth. Germline CDR1 SGHTA, CDR2 FQGNSA. Trimming removed 5 bases from V and 5 bases from J; junction bases left unmatched: 4. The CDR3 covers 14 residues. Material for sequencing was blood. This receptor was identified in a man older than 75 in good health. V gene TRBV7-2 combines with J gene TRBJ2-1; 9 bases map to TRBD2. CDR3 in amino acids: CASSLIAGDNEQFF. The CDR3 region has the DNA TGTGCCAGCAGCCTAATAGCGGGAGACAATGAGCAGTTCTTC.